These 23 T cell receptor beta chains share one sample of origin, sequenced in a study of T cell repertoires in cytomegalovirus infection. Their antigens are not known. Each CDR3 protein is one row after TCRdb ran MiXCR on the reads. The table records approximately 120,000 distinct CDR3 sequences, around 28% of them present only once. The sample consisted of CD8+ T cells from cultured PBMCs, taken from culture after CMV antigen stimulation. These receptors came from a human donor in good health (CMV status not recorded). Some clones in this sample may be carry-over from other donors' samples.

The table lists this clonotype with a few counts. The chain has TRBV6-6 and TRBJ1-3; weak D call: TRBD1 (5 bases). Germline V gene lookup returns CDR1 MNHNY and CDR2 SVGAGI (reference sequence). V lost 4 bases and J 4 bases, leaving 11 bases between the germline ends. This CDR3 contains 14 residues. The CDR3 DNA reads TGTGCCAGCAGTTCGGGGACTATGGGAAACACCATATATTTT. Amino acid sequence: CASSSGTMGNTIYF.

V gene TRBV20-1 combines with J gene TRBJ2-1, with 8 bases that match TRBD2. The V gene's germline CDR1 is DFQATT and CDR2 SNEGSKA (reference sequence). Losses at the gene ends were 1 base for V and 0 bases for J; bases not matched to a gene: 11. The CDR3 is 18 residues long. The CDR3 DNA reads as TGCAGTGCTAGAGGGCTAGCGGGTATTACAAGCTCCTACAATGAGCAGTTCTTC. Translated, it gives CSARGLAGITSSYNEQFF.

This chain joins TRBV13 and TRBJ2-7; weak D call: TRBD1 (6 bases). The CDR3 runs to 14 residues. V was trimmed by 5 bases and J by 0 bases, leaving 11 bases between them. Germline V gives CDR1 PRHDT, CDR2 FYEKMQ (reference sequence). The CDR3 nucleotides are TGTGCCAGCAGCGATACAGGGAGCTCCTACGAGCAGTACTTC. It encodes CASSDTGSSYEQYF.

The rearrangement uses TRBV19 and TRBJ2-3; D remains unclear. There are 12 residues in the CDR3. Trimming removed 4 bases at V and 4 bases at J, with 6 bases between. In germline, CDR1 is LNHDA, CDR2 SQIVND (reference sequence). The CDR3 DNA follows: TGTGCCAGTAGTAACTACGCAGATACGCAGTATTTT. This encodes CASSNYADTQYF.

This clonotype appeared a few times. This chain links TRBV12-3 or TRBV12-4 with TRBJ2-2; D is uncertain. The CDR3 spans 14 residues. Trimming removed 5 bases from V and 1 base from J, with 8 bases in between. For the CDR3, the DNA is TGTGCCAGCAGTATAGGGCTGAACACCGGGGAGCTGTTTTTT. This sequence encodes CASSIGLNTGELFF.

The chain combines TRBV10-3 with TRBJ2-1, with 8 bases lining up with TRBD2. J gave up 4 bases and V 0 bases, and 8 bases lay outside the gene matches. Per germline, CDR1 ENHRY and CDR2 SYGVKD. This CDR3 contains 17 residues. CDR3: CAISESKAGGLYNEQFF. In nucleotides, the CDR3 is TGTGCCATCAGTGAGTCGAAGGCGGGGGGTCTTTACAATGAGCAGTTCTTC.

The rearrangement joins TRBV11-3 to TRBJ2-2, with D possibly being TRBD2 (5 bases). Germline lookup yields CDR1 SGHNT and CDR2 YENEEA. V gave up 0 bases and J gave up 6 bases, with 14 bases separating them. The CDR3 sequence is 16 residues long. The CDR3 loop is CASSLDREGGPGELFF. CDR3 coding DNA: TGTGCCAGCAGCTTAGATCGTGAGGGTGGACCCGGGGAGCTGTTTTTT.

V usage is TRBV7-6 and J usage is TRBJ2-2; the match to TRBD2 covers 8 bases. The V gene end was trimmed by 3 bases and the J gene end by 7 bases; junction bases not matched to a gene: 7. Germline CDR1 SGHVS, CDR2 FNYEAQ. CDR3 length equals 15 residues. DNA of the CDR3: TGTGCCAGCAGCTTTACGGGGGGGCCGGGCGGGGAGCTGTTTTTT. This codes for CASSFTGGPGGELFF.

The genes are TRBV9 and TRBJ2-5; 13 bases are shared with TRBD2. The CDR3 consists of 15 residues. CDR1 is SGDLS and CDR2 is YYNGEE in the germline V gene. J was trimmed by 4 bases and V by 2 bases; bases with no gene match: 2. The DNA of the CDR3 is TGTGCCAGCAGCGTTACTAGCGGGGGGGCAGAGACCCAGTACTTC. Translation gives CASSVTSGGAETQYF.

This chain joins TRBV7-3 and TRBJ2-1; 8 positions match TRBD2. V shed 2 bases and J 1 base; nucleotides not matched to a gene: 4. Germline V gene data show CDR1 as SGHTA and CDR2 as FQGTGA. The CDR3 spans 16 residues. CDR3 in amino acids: CASSLGAGGSYNEQFF. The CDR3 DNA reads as TGTGCCAGCAGCTTAGGGGCGGGGGGTTCCTACAATGAGCAGTTCTTC.

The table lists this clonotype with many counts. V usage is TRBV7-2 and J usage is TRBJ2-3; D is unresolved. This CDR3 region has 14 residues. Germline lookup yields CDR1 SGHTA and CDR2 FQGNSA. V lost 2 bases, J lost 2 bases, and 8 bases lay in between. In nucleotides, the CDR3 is TGTGCCAGCAGCTTATGGCGGCCCACAGATACGCAGTATTTT. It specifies CASSLWRPTDTQYF.

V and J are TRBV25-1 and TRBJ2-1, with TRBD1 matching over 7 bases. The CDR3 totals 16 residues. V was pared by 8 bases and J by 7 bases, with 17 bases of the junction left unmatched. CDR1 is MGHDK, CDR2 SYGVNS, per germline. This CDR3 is CASWLGISDRANEQFF. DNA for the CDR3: TGTGCCAGCTGGCTGGGTATCAGTGACAGGGCTAATGAGCAGTTCTTC.

CDR3 nucleotide sequence: TGTGCCAGCAGCCAAGCGGTAAACTCCTACAATGAGCAGTTCTTC. The encoded protein is CASSQAVNSYNEQFF. The chain joins TRBV3-1 to TRBJ2-1, with D uncertain. Germline-derived CDR1 and CDR2 are LGHDT and YNNKEL (reference sequence). CDR3 length equals 15 residues. The V gene lost 1 base and the J gene lost 0 bases, with 7 bases spanning the gap.

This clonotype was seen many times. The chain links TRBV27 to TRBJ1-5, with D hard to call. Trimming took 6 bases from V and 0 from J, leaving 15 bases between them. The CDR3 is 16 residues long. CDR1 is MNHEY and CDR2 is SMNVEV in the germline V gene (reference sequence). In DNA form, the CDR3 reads TGTGCCAGCAGACCCGGAAGTGTCTATAGCAATCAGCCCCAGCATTTT. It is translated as CASRPGSVYSNQPQHF.

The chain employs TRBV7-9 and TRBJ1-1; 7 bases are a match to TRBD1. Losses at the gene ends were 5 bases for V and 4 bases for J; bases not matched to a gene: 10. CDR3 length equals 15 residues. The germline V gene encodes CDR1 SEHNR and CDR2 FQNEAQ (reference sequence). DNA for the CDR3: TGTGCCAGCAGCCTTGTGGACAGGACAATCACTGAAGCTTTCTTT. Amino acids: CASSLVDRTITEAFF.

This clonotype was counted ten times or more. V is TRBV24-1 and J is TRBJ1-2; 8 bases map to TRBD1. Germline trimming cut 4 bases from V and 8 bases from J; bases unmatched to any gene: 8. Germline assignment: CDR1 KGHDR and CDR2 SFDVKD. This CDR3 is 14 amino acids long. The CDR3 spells CATSDPDRAEGYTF. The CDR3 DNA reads TGTGCCACCAGTGACCCGGACAGGGCTGAAGGCTACACCTTC.

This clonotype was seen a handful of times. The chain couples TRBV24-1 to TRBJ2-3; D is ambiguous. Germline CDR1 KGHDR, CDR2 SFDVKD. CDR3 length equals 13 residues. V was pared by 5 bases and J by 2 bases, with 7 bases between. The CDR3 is CATSGGSTDTQYF. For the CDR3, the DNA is TGTGCCACCAGTGGGGGTTCCACAGATACGCAGTATTTT.

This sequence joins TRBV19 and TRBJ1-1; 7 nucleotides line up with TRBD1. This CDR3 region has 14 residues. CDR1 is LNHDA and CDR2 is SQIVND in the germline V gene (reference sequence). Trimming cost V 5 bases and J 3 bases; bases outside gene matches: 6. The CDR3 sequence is CASSLDREYTEAFF. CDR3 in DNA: TGTGCCAGTAGTCTCGACAGGGAGTACACTGAAGCTTTCTTT.

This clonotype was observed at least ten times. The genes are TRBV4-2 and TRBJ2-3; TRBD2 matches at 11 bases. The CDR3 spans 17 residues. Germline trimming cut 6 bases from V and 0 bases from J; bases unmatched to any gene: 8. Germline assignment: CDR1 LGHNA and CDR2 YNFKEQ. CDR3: CASRNLAGGPSTDTQYF. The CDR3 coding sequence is TGTGCCAGCAGGAATCTAGCGGGGGGCCCTAGCACAGATACGCAGTATTTT.

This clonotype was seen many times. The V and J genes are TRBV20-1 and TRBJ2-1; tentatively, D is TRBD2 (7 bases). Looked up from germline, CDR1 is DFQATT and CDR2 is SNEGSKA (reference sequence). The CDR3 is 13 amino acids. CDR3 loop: CSGEGVEYNEQFF. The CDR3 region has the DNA TGCAGCGGGGAGGGGGTGGAGTACAATGAGCAGTTCTTC.

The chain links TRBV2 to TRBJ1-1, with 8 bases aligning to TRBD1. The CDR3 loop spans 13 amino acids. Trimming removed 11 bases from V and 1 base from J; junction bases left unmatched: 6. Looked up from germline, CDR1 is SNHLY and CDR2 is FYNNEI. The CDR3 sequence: CAVPGQANTEAFF. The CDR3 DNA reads TGTGCCGTACCGGGACAGGCGAACACTGAAGCTTTCTTT.

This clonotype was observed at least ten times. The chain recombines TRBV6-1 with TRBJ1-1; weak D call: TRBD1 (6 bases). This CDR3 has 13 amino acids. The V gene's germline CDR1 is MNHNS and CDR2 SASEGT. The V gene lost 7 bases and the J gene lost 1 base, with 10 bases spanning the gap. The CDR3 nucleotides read TGTGCCAGCACCAGGGGACAGAACACTGAAGCTTTCTTT. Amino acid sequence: CASTRGQNTEAFF.

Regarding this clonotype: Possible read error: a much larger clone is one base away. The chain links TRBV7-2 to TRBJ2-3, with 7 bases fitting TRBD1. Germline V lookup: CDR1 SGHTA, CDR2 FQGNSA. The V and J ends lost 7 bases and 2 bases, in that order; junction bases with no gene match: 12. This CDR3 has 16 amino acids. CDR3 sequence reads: CASNQWTGGDTDTQYF. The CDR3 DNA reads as TGTGCCAGCAACCAATGGACAGGTGGAGACACAGATACGCAGTATTTT.